The 26 T cell receptor beta chains below all came from one sample that was sequenced in a study of early T cells in non-severe SARS-CoV-2 infection. TCRdb fed the 5' RACE reads into MiXCR, producing one record per CDR3 protein. This sample carries 70,000 or so distinct CDR3 sequences, 4.6% of them seen once, and the ten largest clones take under 4%. The sample consisted of whole blood, taken at baseline. The receptors were sampled from an adult who was a healthcare worker with PCR-confirmed SARS-CoV-2 infection or an uninfected control (not recorded which). The donor label of this sample is uncertain.

This clonotype was seen at least ten times. The rearrangement links TRBV6-6 to TRBJ2-7; D unclear. This CDR3 spans 12 amino acids. Per germline, CDR1 MNHNY and CDR2 SVGAGI (reference sequence). V shed 5 bases and J shed 3 bases, with 8 bases lying between them. The CDR3: CASSQKHYEQYF. As DNA, the CDR3 is TGTGCCAGCAGTCAGAAACACTACGAGCAGTACTTC.

This clonotype came up many times. This chain connects TRBV27 to TRBJ1-1; a possible D gene is TRBD1 (5 bases). This CDR3 has 17 amino acids. Germline CDR1 is MNHEY and CDR2 is SMNVEV (reference sequence). V shed 6 bases and J shed 4 bases, with 24 bases lying between them. The CDR3: CASRPSHLTYGGTEAFF. The CDR3 DNA sequence: TGTGCCAGCAGGCCTTCCCACTTGACATATGGGGGCACTGAAGCTTTCTTT.

This clonotype turned up a few times. The chain is built from TRBV3-1 and TRBJ2-1, with D unresolved. CDR1 is LGHDT, CDR2 YNNKEL, per germline (reference sequence). V lost 0 bases and J 2 bases, leaving 8 bases between the germline ends. The length of the CDR3 is 15 residues. CDR3: CASSQDSGAYNEQFF. The CDR3 DNA reads TGTGCCAGCAGCCAAGATTCCGGCGCCTACAATGAGCAGTTCTTC.

This clonotype turned up a few times. The gene calls are TRBV25-1 and TRBJ2-3; D not certain. The V end was cut by 3 bases, the J end by 2 bases, with 6 bases between. The CDR3 runs 13 residues. Germline V CDR1 and CDR2: MGHDK, SYGVNS. The CDR3 DNA sequence: TGTGCCAGCAGTGAGCCTTACACAGATACGCAGTATTTT. It encodes CASSEPYTDTQYF.

The DNA of the CDR3 is TGTGCCAGCAGCAGAAGCGGGGGCCTCACAGATACGCAGTATTTT. Translation: CASSRSGGLTDTQYF. The rearrangement links TRBV11-2 to TRBJ2-3; TRBD2 agrees at 8 bases. V was pared by 5 bases and J by 2 bases, with 6 bases of the junction left unmatched. Germline V gene data show CDR1 as SGHAT and CDR2 as FQNNGV. The CDR3 loop spans 15 amino acids.

The chain uses TRBV6-1 and TRBJ2-7; TRBD2 might be the D (5 bases). V lost 2 bases, J lost 5 bases, and 19 bases lay in between. Per germline, CDR1 MNHNS and CDR2 SASEGT. CDR3 length: 16 residues. The DNA for the CDR3 is TGTGCCAGCAGTGAATTACCGTGGAACCAGCGGCACGAGCAGTACTTC. The encoded protein is CASSELPWNQRHEQYF.

This clonotype occurred many times. The chain joins TRBV10-1 to TRBJ2-3; D not certain. CDR1 WNHNN and CDR2 SYGVQD come from the germline V gene (reference sequence). The CDR3 length is 11 residues. V was pared by 4 bases and J by 6 bases, with 5 bases between. In DNA, the CDR3 is TGCGCCAGCAGTGCTAAGGATACGCAGTATTTT. As protein: CASSAKDTQYF.

In this sample, this clonotype turned up many times. This rearrangement joins TRBV19 to TRBJ1-1, with no clear D. With 9 bases removed from V and 7 bases from J, the gap between germline ends came to 21 bases. The CDR3 is 14 amino acids. From germline, CDR1 is LNHDA and CDR2 SQIVND (reference sequence). The CDR3 DNA sequence: TGTGCCAGCGGAGCGGCGGTCGGGGTCGTTGAAGCTTTCTTT. Protein: CASGAAVGVVEAFF. Drawing the rest from reference TRBV19 and TRBJ1-1, the complete variable domain is DGGITQSPKYLFRKEGQNVTLSCEQNLNHDAMYWYRQDPGQGLRLIYYSQIVNDFQKGDIAEGYSVSREKKESFPLTVTSAQKNPTAFYLCASGAAVGVVEAFFGQGTRLTVV.

This clonotype was seen only a few times. The chain joins TRBV9 to TRBJ1-6, with a weak D call TRBD1 (5 bases). Germline CDR1 is SGDLS and CDR2 is YYNGEE. CDR3 length equals 15 residues. V lost 4 bases and J lost 8, with 16 bases in between. In DNA form, the CDR3 reads TGTGCCAGCAGCATAGACGAGGGGCTGGATTCACCCCTCCACTTT. This encodes CASSIDEGLDSPLHF.

The genes are TRBV10-3 and TRBJ1-5; D gene ambiguous. V lost 3 bases and J 0 bases, leaving 6 bases between the germline ends. The CDR3 is made up of 14 amino acids. Germline CDR1 is ENHRY and CDR2 is SYGVKD. Written as DNA, the CDR3 is TGTGCCATCAGTGAACACTATAGCAATCAGCCCCAGCATTTT. Amino acids: CAISEHYSNQPQHF.

This clonotype was seen ten or more times. J is TRBJ1-1 and V is TRBV6-6, with TRBD1 as a possible D gene (5 bases). The germline V gene encodes CDR1 MNHNY and CDR2 SVGAGI (reference sequence). This CDR3 is 13 amino acids long. Deletions cut 2 bases from V and 7 bases from J, with 11 bases between. CDR3 in DNA: TGTGCCAGCAGTTACAGAGGGGAGGGTGAAGCTTTCTTT. This codes for CASSYRGEGEAFF.

This clonotype was picked up many times. The chain carries TRBV11-2 and TRBJ2-7; 9 nucleotides line up with TRBD2. This CDR3 contains 17 residues. V dropped 5 bases and J dropped 0; count of bases not matched to a gene: 11. Germline V gives CDR1 SGHAT, CDR2 FQNNGV. CDR3 sequence (DNA): TGTGCCAGCAGCCTTACCCCCAGACTAGCGGACTCCTACGAGCAGTACTTC. Encoded protein: CASSLTPRLADSYEQYF. Using reference TRBV11-2 and TRBJ2-7 for the parts outside the CDR3, the full variable domain is EAGVAQSPRYKIIEKRQSVAFWCNPISGHATLYWYQQILGQGPKLLIQFQNNGVVDDSQLPKDRFSAERLKGVDSTLKIQPAKLEDSAVYLCASSLTPRLADSYEQYFGPGTRLTVT.

This clonotype was picked up many times. V is TRBV27 and J is TRBJ2-1, with D possibly matching TRBD1 (6 bases). CDR1 is MNHEY, CDR2 SMNVEV, per germline (reference sequence). The germline V and J ends were trimmed by 5 bases and 2 bases, with 10 bases remaining between them. The CDR3 totals 14 residues. The CDR3 loop reads CASSPRDTYNEQFF. The CDR3 DNA is TGTGCCAGCAGTCCCCGGGACACCTACAATGAGCAGTTCTTC.

Ten or more counts support this clonotype. The chain combines TRBV7-2 with TRBJ2-1; either TRBD1 or TRBD2 may fit D (6 bases each). The CDR3 has 14 residues. Trimming shortened V by 5 bases and J by 8 bases, and 16 bases separated the two germline ends. Germline V gene lookup returns CDR1 SGHTA and CDR2 FQGNSA. This CDR3 reads CASSPDWGAYEQFF. In DNA, the CDR3 is TGTGCCAGCAGCCCTGATTGGGGGGCATATGAGCAGTTCTTC. The full variable domain, rest sourced from reference TRBV7-2 and TRBJ2-1, is GAGVSQSPSNKVTEKGKDVELRCDPISGHTALYWYRQSLGQGLEFLIYFQGNSAPDKSGLPSDRFSAERTGGSVSTLTIQRTQQEDSAVYLCASSPDWGAYEQFFGPGTRLTVL.

This clonotype was seen a few times. The chain has TRBV5-1 and TRBJ2-4; D unclear. Between the trimmed V and J ends, which lost 1 base and 9 bases, there was a span of 14 bases. The CDR3 covers 14 residues. The germline V gene has CDR1 SGHRS and CDR2 YFSETQ. CDR3 bases: TGCGCCAGCAGCTTGACCGTCGACGGCAGCATTCAGTACTTC. This encodes CASSLTVDGSIQYF.

This clonotype occurred many times. This chain joins TRBV27 and TRBJ1-2; 7 nucleotides agree with TRBD1. Looked up from germline, CDR1 is MNHEY and CDR2 is SMNVEV (reference sequence). The V gene end was trimmed by 0 bases and the J gene end by 7 bases; junction bases not matched to a gene: 2. The CDR3 totals 13 residues. This CDR3 is CASSLSGGTGYTF. CDR3 DNA sequence: TGTGCCAGCAGTTTATCAGGGGGCACTGGCTACACCTTC.

The chain carries TRBV30 and TRBJ1-3; a weak D match, TRBD1 (5 bases). The CDR3 consists of 13 residues. Germline V gene data show CDR1 as GTSNPN and CDR2 as SVGIG (reference sequence). The germline V and J ends were trimmed by 2 bases and 4 bases, with 9 bases remaining between them. CDR3 loop: CAWSWGEGNTIYF. CDR3 bases: TGTGCCTGGAGTTGGGGGGAAGGAAACACCATATATTTT.

This clonotype was counted ten times or more. This chain links TRBV20-1 with TRBJ2-3; 10 positions match TRBD1. This CDR3 has 16 amino acids. J gave up 1 base and V 3 bases, and 7 bases lay outside the gene matches. Per germline, CDR1 DFQATT and CDR2 SNEGSKA (reference sequence). Here the CDR3 reads CSARASGTGGTDTQYF. The CDR3 DNA follows: TGCAGTGCTAGGGCTTCCGGGACAGGGGGCACAGATACGCAGTATTTT.

This clonotype was found a few times. The chain employs TRBV15 and TRBJ2-7; perhaps TRBD1 as D (5 bases). Germline lookup yields CDR1 LNHNV and CDR2 YYDKDF (reference sequence). The CDR3 totals 13 residues. V was shortened by 4 bases and J by 2 bases, with 9 bases between the two germline ends. CDR3 amino acids: CATSTQGPYEQYF. The CDR3 coding sequence is TGTGCCACCAGCACCCAGGGTCCCTACGAGCAGTACTTC.

This clonotype was counted at least ten times. V gene TRBV6-1 combines with J gene TRBJ2-3; no firm D call. The CDR3 extends over 13 amino acids. V dropped 5 bases and J dropped 4 bases, with 10 bases sitting between them. Germline-derived CDR1 and CDR2 are MNHNS and SASEGT. Here the CDR3 reads CASSLLVADTQYF. CDR3 sequence (DNA): TGTGCCAGCAGTCTCTTAGTGGCAGATACGCAGTATTTT.

This clonotype occurred many times. The J gene is TRBJ1-2, the V gene TRBV7-6; D not resolved. Germline V gene sequence: CDR1 SGHVS, CDR2 FNYEAQ. The V and J ends lost 5 bases and 5 bases respectively, with 18 bases between them. The CDR3 runs 15 residues. The CDR3: CASSPTGEVAYGYTF. The CDR3 nucleotides read TGTGCCAGCAGCCCGACCGGGGAGGTGGCTTATGGCTACACCTTC.

This clonotype was found a few times. The chain is built from TRBV28 and TRBJ2-7; TRBD1 aligns across 7 bases. The CDR3 sequence is 13 residues long. Germline CDR1 MDHEN, CDR2 SYDVKM. With V trimmed by 5 bases and J by 6 bases, 7 bases remained unmatched. The CDR3 bases are TGTGCCAGCAGTCTCGACAGGGTCACCGAGCAGTACTTC. Its translation is CASSLDRVTEQYF.

This clonotype was recorded a few times. The V and J genes are TRBV11-3 and TRBJ1-2; D is unresolved. V was cut by 3 bases and J by 0 bases, with 8 bases left in between. The CDR3 has 14 residues. Germline CDR1 and CDR2: SGHNT and YENEEA. CDR3 sequence: CASSLGVANYGYTF. CDR3 DNA: TGTGCCAGCAGCTTGGGAGTTGCTAACTATGGCTACACCTTC.

This clonotype was counted only a few times. This rearrangement joins TRBV7-9 to TRBJ2-5; D may match TRBD1 or TRBD2 (7 bases each). Germline V lookup: CDR1 SEHNR, CDR2 FQNEAQ (reference sequence). The CDR3 is made up of 16 amino acids. Trimming removed 4 bases from V and 0 bases from J, with 15 bases in between. CDR3 DNA: TGTGCCAGCAGCTCGACAGGGAGGGGGTACCAAGAGACCCAGTACTTC. Translated, it gives CASSSTGRGYQETQYF.

The rearrangement links TRBV6-4 to TRBJ2-2; D is unclear. The CDR3 has 14 residues. With 0 bases removed from V and 5 bases from J, the gap between germline ends came to 7 bases. Germline V gives CDR1 MRHNA, CDR2 SNTAGT. The CDR3 here is CASSDSAETGELFF. The DNA for the CDR3 is TGTGCCAGCAGTGACTCAGCAGAAACCGGGGAGCTGTTTTTT.

The sample holds many counts of this clonotype. The chain recombines TRBV7-2 with TRBJ2-7; D not certain. The CDR3 has 16 amino acids. The V end lost 3 bases, the J end lost 2 bases, and 17 bases lay between the germline ends. The germline CDR1 and CDR2 sequences are SGHTA and FQGNSA. The CDR3 loop is CASSLRTNTRTYEQYF. Here the CDR3 DNA reads TGTGCCAGCAGCTTGAGGACCAATACGAGAACCTACGAGCAGTACTTC.